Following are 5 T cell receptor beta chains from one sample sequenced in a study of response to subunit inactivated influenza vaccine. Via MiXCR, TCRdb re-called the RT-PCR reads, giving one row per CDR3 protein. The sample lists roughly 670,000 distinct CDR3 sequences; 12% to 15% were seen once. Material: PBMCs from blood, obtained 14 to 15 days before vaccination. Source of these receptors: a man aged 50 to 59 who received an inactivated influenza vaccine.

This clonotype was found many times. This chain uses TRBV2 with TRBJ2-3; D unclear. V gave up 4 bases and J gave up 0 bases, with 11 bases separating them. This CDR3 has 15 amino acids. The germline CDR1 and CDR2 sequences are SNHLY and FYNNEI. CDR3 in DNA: TGTGCCAGCAGTGGAGAAGGCCTCAGCACAGATACGCAGTATTTT. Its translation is CASSGEGLSTDTQYF.

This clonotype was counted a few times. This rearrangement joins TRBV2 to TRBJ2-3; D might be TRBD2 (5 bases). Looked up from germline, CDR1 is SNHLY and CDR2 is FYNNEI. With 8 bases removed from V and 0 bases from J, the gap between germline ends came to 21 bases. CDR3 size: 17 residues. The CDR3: CASDNPTAEVSTDTQYF. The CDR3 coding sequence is TGTGCCAGCGATAACCCCACAGCGGAGGTTAGCACAGATACGCAGTATTTT.

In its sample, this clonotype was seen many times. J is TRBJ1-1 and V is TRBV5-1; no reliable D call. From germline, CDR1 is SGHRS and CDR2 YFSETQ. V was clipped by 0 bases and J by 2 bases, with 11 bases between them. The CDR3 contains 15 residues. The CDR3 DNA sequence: TGCGCCAGCAGCTTGGGGTTGACACCAAACACTGAAGCTTTCTTT. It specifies CASSLGLTPNTEAFF.

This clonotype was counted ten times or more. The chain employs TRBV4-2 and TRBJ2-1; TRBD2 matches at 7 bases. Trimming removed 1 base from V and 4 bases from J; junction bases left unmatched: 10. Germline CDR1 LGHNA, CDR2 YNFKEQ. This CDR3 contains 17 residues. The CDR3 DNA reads TGTGCCAGCAGCCAAGGAGTTGGGGGAGGGAGTTACAATGAGCAGTTCTTC. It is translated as CASSQGVGGGSYNEQFF.

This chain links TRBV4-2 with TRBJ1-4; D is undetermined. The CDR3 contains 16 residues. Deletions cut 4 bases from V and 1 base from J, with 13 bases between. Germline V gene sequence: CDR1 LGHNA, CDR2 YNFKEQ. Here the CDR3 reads CASSPTAFGTNEKLFF. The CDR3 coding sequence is TGTGCCAGCAGCCCCACCGCCTTTGGAACTAATGAAAAACTGTTTTTT.